This T cell receptor beta chain appears in the sequencing data of a study of blood T cells in healthy people across ages. Overall study: About one barcoded beta molecule per two T cells was captured by template switching. Points from the study as a whole: Age showed a roughly linear inverse relationship with TCR beta diversity per million T cells. Shifts in expanded clonotypes may have been confounded by donor CMV status, which was unknown.

Next came a second PCR, run for about 6 to 12 cycles, which used a sample-barcoded 5' primer along with a J-beta primer mix. TCRdb passed the 5' RACE reads through MiXCR, listing each CDR3 protein once. The data contain about 1.4 million distinct CDR3 sequences, roughly 59% of them singletons. Regarding this clonotype: Its target is unknown.

V lost 7 bases and J 0 bases, leaving 16 bases between the germline ends. The CDR3 loop spans 15 amino acids. The germline gives CDR1 MNHNS, CDR2 SASEGT. Investigators took about 9.2 milliliters of peripheral blood from every donor. The clonotype originates from a man aged 18 to 30 in good health. Source material: blood. The chain recombines TRBV6-1 with TRBJ2-7; a weak D match, TRBD1 (6 bases). The CDR3 region is CASKGEQGSSYEQYF. CDR3 coding DNA: TGTGCCAGCAAAGGGGAACAGGGAAGCTCCTACGAGCAGTACTTC.